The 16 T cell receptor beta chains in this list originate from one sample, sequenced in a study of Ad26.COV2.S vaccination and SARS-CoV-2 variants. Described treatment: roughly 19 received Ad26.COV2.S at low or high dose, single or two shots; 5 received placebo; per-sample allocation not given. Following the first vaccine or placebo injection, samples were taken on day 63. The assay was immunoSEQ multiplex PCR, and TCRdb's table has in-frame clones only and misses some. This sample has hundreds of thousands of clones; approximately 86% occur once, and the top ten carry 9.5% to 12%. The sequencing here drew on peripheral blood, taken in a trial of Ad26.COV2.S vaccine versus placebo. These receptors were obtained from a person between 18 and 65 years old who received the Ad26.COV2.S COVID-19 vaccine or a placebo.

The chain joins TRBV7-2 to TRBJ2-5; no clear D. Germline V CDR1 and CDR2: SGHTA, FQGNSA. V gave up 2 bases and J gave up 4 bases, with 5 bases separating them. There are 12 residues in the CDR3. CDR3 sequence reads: CASSLLTETQYF. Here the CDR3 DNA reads TGTGCCAGCAGCTTATTAACAGAGACCCAGTACTTC.

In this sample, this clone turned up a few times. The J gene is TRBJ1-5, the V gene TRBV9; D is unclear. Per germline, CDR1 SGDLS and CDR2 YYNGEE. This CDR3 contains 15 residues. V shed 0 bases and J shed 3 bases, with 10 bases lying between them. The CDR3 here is CASSVGTLDNQPQHF. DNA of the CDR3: TGTGCCAGCAGCGTAGGGACGTTAGACAATCAGCCCCAGCATTTT.

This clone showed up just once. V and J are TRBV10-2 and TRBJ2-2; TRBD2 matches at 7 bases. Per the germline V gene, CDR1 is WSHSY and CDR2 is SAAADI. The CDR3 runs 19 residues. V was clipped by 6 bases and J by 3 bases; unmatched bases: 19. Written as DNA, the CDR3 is TGCGCCAGCAGCGCGCCTTTAACGGGGGGAGGGGTAGACACCGGGGAGCTGTTTTTT. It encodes CASSAPLTGGGVDTGELFF.

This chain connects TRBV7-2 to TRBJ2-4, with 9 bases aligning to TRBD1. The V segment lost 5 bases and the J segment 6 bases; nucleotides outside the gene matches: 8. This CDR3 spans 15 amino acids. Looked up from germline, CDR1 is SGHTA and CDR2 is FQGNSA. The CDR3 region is CASSPRTGDGNIQYF. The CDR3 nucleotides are TGTGCCAGCAGCCCACGGACAGGGGATGGAAACATTCAGTACTTC. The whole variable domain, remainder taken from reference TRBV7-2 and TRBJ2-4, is GAGVSQSPSNKVTEKGKDVELRCDPISGHTALYWYRQSLGQGLEFLIYFQGNSAPDKSGLPSDRFSAERTGGSVSTLTIQRTQQEDSAVYLCASSPRTGDGNIQYFGAGTRLSVL.

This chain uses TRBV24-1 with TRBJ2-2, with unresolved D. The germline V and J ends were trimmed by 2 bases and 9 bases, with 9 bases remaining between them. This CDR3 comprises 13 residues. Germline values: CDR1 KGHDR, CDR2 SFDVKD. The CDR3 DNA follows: TGTGCCACCAGTGATTGGTCCCAATGGGAGCTGTTTTTT. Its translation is CATSDWSQWELFF.

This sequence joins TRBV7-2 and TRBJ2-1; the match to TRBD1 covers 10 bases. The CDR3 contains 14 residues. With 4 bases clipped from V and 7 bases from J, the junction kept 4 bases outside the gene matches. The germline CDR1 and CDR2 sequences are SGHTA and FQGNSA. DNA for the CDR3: TGTGCCAGCAGCTCGACAGGGGGCCGGAATGAGCAGTTCTTC. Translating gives CASSSTGGRNEQFF.

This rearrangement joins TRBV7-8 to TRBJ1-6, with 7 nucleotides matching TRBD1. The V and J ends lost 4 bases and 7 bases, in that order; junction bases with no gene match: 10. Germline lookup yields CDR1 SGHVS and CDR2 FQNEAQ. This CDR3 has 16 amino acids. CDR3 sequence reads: CASSYEYGQANSPLHF. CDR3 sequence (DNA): TGTGCCAGCAGCTACGAATACGGACAGGCGAATTCACCCCTCCACTTT.

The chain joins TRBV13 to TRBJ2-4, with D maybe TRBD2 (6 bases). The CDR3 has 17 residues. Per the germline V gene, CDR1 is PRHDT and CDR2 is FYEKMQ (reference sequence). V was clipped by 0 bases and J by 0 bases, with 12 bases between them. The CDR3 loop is CASSLGPSGLAKNIQYF. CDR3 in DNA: TGTGCCAGCAGCTTAGGTCCGAGCGGGCTAGCCAAAAACATTCAGTACTTC.

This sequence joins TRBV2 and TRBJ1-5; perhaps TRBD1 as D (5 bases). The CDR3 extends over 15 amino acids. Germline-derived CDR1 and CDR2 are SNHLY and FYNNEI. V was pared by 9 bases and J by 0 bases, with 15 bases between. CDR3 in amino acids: CARGTSENSNQPQHF. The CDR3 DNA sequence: TGTGCCAGGGGGACGTCAGAGAATAGCAATCAGCCCCAGCATTTT.

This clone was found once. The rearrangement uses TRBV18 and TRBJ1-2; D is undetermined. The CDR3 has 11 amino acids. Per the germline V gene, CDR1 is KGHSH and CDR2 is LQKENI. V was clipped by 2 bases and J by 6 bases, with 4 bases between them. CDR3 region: CASSPGHGYTF. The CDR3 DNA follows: TGTGCCAGCTCACCAGGACATGGCTACACCTTC.

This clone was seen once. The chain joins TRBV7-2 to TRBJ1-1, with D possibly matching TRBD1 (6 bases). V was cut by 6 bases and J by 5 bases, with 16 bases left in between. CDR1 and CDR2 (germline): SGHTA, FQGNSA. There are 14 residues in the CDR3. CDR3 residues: CASRTDSYLTEAFF. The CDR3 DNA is TGTGCCAGCAGAACGGACAGTTACTTGACTGAAGCTTTCTTT.

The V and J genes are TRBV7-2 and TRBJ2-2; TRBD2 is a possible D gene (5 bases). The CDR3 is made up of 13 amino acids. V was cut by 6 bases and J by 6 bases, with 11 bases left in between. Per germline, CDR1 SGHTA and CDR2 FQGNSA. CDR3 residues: CASRPRGAGELFF. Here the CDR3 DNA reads TGTGCCAGCAGGCCACGGGGAGCCGGGGAGCTGTTTTTT.

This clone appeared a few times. The DNA for the CDR3 is TGCGCCAGCAGCTTGGAGCTAGCGGGAGTAGGACCCTACGAGCAGTACTTC. Protein product: CASSLELAGVGPYEQYF. The chain recombines TRBV5-1 with TRBJ2-7, with 10 bases matching TRBD2. Trimming cost V 0 bases and J 2 bases; bases outside gene matches: 8. Per the germline V gene, CDR1 is SGHRS and CDR2 is YFSETQ. The CDR3 has 17 amino acids.

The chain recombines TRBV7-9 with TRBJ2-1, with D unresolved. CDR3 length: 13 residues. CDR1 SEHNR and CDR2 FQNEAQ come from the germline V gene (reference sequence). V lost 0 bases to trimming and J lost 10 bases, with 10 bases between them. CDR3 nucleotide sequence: TGTGCCAGCAGCTTAGCCGGGCTGGGGGAGCAGTTCTTC. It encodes CASSLAGLGEQFF. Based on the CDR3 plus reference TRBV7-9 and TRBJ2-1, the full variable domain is DTGVSQNPRHKITKRGQNVTFRCDPISEHNRLYWYRQTLGQGPEFLTYFQNEAQLEKSRLLSDRFSAERPKGSFSTLEIQRTEQGDSAMYLCASSLAGLGEQFFGPGTRLTVL.

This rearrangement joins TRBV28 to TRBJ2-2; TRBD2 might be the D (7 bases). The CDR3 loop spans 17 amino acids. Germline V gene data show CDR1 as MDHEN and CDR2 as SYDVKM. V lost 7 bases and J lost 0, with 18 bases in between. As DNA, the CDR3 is TGTGCCAGCACCGGAGGGGGGGCCCCTTCGAACACCGGGGAGCTGTTTTTT. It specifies CASTGGGAPSNTGELFF.

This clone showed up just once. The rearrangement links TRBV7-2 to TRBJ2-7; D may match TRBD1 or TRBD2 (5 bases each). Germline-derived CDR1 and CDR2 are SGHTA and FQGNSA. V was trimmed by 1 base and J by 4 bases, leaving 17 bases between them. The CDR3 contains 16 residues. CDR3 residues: CASSLEAGTGSYEQYF. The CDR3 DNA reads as TGTGCCAGCAGCTTAGAGGCCGGGACGGGATCTTACGAGCAGTACTTC.